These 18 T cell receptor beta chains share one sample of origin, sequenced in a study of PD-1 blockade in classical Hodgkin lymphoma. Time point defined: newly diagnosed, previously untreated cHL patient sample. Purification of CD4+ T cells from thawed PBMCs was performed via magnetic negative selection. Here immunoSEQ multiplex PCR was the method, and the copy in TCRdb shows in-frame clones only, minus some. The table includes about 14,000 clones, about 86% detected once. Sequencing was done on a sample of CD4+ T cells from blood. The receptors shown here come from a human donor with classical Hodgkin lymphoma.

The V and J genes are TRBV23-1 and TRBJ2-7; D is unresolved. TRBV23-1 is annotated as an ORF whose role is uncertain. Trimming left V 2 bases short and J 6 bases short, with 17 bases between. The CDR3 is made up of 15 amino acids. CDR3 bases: TGCGCCAGCAGTCAACGGCGGACCGCTTTGTGCGAGCAGTACTTC. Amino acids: CASSQRRTALCEQYF.

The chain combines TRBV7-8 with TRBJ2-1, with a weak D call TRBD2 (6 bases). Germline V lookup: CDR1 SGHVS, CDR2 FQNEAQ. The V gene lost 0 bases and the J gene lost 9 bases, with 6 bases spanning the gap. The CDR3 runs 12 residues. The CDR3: CASSLAGGEQFF. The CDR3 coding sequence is TGTGCCAGCAGCTTAGCGGGGGGTGAGCAGTTCTTC. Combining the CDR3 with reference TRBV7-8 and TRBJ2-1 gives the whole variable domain GAGVSQSPRYKVAKRGQDVALRCDPISGHVSLFWYQQALGQGPEFLTYFQNEAQLDKSGLPSDRFFAERPEGSVSTLKIQRTQQEDSAVYLCASSLAGGEQFFGPGTRLTVL.

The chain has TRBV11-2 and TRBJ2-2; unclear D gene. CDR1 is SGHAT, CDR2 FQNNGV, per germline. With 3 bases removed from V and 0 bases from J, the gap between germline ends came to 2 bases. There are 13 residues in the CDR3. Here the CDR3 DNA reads TGTGCCAGCAGCTTGACGAACACCGGGGAGCTGTTTTTT. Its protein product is CASSLTNTGELFF. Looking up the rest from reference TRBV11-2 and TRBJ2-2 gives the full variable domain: EAGVAQSPRYKIIEKRQSVAFWCNPISGHATLYWYQQILGQGPKLLIQFQNNGVVDDSQLPKDRFSAERLKGVDSTLKIQPAKLEDSAVYLCASSLTNTGELFFGEGSRLTVL.

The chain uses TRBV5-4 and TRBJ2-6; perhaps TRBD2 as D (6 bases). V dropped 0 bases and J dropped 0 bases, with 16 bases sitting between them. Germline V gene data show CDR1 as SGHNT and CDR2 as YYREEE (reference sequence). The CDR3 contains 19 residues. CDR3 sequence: CASSLAGTRKPSGANVLTF. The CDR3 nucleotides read TGTGCCAGCAGCTTGGCGGGGACTCGCAAACCCTCTGGGGCCAACGTCCTGACTTTC.

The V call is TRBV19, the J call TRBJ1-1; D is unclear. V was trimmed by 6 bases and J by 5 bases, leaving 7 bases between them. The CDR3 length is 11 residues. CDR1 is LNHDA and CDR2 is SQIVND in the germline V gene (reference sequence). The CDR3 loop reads CASRDRTEAFF. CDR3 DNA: TGTGCCAGTAGAGACCGGACTGAAGCTTTCTTT. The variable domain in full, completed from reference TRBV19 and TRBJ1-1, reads DGGITQSPKYLFRKEGQNVTLSCEQNLNHDAMYWYRQDPGQGLRLIYYSQIVNDFQKGDIAEGYSVSREKKESFPLTVTSAQKNPTAFYLCASRDRTEAFFGQGTRLTVV.

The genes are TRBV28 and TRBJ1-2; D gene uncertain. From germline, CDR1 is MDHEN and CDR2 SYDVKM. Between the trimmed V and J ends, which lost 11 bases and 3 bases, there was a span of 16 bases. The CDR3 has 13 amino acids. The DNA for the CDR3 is TGTGCCGGACGGGATACTAATGACTATGGCTACACCTTC. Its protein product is CAGRDTNDYGYTF.

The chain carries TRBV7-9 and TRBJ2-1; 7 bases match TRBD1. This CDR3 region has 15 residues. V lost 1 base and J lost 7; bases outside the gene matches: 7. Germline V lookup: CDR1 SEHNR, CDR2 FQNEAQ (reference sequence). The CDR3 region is CASSLDNGRGNEQFF. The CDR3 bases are TGTGCCAGCAGCTTAGATAACGGCAGGGGGAATGAGCAGTTCTTC. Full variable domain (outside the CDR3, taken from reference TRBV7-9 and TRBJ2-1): DTGVSQNPRHKITKRGQNVTFRCDPISEHNRLYWYRQTLGQGPEFLTYFQNEAQLEKSRLLSDRFSAERPKGSFSTLEIQRTEQGDSAMYLCASSLDNGRGNEQFFGPGTRLTVL.

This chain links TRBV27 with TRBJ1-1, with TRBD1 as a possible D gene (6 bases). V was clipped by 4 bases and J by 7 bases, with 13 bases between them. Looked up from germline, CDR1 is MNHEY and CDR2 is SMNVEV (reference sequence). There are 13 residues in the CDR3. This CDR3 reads CASSSDRQFEAFF. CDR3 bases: TGTGCCAGCAGTTCGGACAGACAATTTGAAGCTTTCTTT.

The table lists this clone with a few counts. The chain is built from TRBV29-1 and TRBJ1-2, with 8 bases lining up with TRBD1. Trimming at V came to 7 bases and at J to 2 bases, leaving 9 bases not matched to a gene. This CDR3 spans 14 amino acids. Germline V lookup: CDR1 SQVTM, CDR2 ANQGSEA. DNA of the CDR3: TGCAGCGCAGGGGGCCGACAGGGGAACTATGGCTACACCTTC. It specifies CSAGGRQGNYGYTF.

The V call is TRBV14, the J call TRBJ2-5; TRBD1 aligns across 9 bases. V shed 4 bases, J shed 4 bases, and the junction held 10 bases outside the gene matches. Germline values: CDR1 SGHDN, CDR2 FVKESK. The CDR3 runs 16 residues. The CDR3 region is CASSRLDRGEGETQYF. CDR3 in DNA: TGTGCCAGCAGCCGCCTGGACAGGGGAGAGGGAGAGACCCAGTACTTC.

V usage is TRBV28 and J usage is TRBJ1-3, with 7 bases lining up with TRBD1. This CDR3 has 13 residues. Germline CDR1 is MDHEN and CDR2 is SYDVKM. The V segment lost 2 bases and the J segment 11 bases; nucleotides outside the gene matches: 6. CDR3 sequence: CASSLRQGTAIYF. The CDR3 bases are TGTGCCAGCAGTTTACGACAGGGAACGGCCATATATTTT.

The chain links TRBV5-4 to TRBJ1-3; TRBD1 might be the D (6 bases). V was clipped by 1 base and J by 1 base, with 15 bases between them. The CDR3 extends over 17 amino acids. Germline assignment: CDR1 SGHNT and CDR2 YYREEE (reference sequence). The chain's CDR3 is CASSLMGHPLSGNTIYF. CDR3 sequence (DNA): TGTGCCAGCAGCTTGATGGGACATCCCTTATCTGGAAACACCATATATTTT.

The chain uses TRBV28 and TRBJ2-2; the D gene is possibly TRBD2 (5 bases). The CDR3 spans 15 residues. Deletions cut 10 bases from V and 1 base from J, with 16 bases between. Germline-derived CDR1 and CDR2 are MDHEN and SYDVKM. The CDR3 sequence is CATGYGSENTGELFF. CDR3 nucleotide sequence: TGTGCCACTGGTTATGGGAGCGAGAACACCGGGGAGCTGTTTTTT.

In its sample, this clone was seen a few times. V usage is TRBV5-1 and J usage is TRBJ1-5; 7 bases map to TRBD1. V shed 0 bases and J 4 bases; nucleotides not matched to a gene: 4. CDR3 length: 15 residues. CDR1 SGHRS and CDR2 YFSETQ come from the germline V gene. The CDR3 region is CASSLGGQVNQPQHF. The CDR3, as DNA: TGCGCCAGCAGCTTGGGCGGACAGGTAAATCAGCCCCAGCATTTT.

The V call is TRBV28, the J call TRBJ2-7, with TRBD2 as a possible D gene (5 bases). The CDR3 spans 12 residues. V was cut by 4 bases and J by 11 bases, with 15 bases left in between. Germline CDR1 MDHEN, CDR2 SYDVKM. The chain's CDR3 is CASSSPRELEYF. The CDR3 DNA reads TGTGCCAGCAGTTCCCCGAGGGAGCTGGAGTACTTC. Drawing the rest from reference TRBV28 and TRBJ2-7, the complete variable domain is DVKVTQSSRYLVKRTGEKVFLECVQDMDHENMFWYRQDPGLGLRLIYFSYDVKMKEKGDIPEGYSVSREKKERFSLILESASTNQTSMYLCASSSPRELEYFGPGTRLTVT.

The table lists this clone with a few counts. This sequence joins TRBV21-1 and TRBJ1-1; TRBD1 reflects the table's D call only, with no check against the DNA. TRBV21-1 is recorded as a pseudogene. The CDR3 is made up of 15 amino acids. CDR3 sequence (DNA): TGTGCCAGCAGCAATCCGATACATGGTTACACTGAAGCTTTCTTT. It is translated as CASSNPIHGYTEAFF.

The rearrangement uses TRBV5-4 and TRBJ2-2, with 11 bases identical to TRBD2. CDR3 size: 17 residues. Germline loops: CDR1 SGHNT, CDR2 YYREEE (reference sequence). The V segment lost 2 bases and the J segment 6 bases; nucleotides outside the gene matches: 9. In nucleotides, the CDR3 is TGTGCCAGCAGCTTTAGCGGGAGGGCCGTTTACGCCGGGGAGCTGTTTTTT. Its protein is CASSFSGRAVYAGELFF.

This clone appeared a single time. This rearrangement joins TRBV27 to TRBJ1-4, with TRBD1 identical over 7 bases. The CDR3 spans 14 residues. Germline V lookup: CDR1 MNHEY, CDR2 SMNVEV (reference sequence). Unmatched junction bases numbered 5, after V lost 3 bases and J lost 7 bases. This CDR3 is CASSFTGVSEKLFF. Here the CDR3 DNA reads TGTGCCAGCAGTTTCACAGGGGTGTCTGAAAAACTGTTTTTT.